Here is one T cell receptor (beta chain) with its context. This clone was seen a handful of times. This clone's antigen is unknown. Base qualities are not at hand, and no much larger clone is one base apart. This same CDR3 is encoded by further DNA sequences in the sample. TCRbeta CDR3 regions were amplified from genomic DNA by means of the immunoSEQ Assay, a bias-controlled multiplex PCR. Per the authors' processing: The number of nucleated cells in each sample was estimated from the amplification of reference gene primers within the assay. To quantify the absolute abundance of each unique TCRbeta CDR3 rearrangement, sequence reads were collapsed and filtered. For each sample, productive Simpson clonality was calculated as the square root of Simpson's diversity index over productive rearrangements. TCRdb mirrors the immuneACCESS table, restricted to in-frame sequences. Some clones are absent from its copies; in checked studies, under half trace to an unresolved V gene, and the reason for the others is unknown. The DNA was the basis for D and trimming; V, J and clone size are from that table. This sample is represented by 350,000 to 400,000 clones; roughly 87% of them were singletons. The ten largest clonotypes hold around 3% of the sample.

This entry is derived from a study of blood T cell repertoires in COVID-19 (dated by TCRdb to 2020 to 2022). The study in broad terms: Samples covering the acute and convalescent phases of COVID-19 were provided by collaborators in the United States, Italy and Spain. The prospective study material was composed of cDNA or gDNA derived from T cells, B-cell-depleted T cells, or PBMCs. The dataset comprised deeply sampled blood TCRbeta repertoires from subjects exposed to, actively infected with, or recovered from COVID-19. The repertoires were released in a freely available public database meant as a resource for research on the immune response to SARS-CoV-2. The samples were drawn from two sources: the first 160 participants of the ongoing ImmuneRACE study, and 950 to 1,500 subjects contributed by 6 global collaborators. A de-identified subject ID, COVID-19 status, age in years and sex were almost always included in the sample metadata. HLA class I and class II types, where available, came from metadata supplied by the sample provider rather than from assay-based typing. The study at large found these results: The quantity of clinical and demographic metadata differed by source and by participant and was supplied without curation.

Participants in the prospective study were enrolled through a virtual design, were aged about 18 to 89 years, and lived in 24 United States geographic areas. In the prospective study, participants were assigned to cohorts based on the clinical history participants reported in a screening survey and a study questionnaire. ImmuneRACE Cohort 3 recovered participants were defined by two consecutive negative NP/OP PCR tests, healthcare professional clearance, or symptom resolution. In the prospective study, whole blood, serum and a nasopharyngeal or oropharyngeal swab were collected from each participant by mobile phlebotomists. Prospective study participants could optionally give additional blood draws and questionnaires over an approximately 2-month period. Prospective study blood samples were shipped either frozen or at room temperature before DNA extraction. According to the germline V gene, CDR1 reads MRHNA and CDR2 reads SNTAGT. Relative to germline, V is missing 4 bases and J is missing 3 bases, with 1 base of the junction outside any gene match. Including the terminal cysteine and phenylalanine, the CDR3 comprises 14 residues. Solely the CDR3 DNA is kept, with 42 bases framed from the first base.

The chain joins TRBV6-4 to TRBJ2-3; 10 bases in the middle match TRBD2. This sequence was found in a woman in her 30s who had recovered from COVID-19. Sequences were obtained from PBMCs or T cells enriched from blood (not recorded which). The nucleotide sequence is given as TGTGCCAGCAGTGCTAGCGGGGGTACAGATACGCAGTATTTT. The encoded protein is CASSASGGTDTQYF.